This T cell receptor (beta chain) was captured in a study of T cells after yellow fever vaccination (dated by TCRdb to 2018 to 2020). About the investigation overall: The SMART-Seq v4 Ultra Low Input RNA kit was used to prepare libraries from fractions with low cell numbers. Bulk PBMC replicates and cell subsets were isolated from blood drawn at multiple timepoints before and after both primary and secondary immunization. To track T-cell clones before and after primary and booster YFV17D yellow fever vaccination, bulk TCR alpha and beta repertoires were sequenced longitudinally. Two healthy male donors, one aged 18 to 30 and one aged 30 to 39 years, were included in the cohort.

TCR cDNA was made using 5'RACE template switching, a step that added a universal primer site and unique molecular identifiers. Priming for cDNA synthesis came from both the TCR alpha and TCR beta constant segments. Libraries were amplified in two PCR steps, with sample barcodes and sequencing adapters added in the second step. Libraries were sequenced on Illumina HiSeq 2500 (2x100 bp) or NovaSeq (2x150 bp). The study's processing was this. MIGEC handled demultiplexing of reads and collapsing into UMI consensus sequences, while MiXCR performed V(D)J alignment. Using edgeR on replicate PBMC samples, clonotypes were called vaccine-responding if FDR was below 0.01 and the log2 fold change was above 5 up to day 15. Each bulk clonotype received a CD4 or CD8 identity based on whether the sequenced CD4 or CD8 repertoire contained that clonotype at higher abundance. The public sequencing data were trimmed at Q25 with fastp and processed into clonotypes with MiXCR by TCRdb, which kept only in-frame beta chains. A single entry per CDR3 protein holds the most common genes and DNA from its merged rows. These V and J calls rely on TCRdb rather than the paper's analysis. Across this sample there are under 550,000 distinct CDR3 sequences, with 20% to 25% seen only once. The ten most abundant clones make up approximately 16% of the sample.

General study outcomes and caveats: The secondary T-cell response was found to be weaker but faster than the primary response, with a peak reached on day 5 rather than on day 15. After the booster, most clones that had expanded after primary vaccination were detected again (around 95% of CD4 and 70% to 90% of CD8), suggesting broad maintenance of memory. FACS-sorted repertoires could contain abundant contaminating clonotypes from the bulk population, so computational filtering was required. A small share of clonotypes occurred in both CD4 and CD8 compartments, likely arising from convergent recombination. Only two donors were included in the study, so the extent to which the findings can be generalized is limited.

The CDR3 measures 14 amino acids from cysteine to phenylalanine. Of all the DNA, just the CDR3 is kept, 42 bases in frame from base 1. From a lookup of the germline V gene, CDR1 and CDR2 are SGDLS and YYNGEE. V is cut by 3 bases and J by 8 bases, and the space between the germline ends is 12 bases. What the treatment or condition label conveys for this sample: live attenuated yellow fever vaccine strain. At each blood-draw timepoint, two biological replicates of bulk PBMCs were collected. A standard Ficoll-Paque protocol was used to isolate PBMCs from peripheral blood. RNA was extracted with TriZol from bulk PBMCs, CD4 and CD8 fractions, and dextramer-positive and dextramer-negative fractions. Only a few counts were recorded for this clonotype. Its antigen is currently not known. Base qualities are not provided; no much larger clone lies one nucleotide away.

This TCR was recovered from a man aged 18 to 29 who received the YFV17D yellow fever vaccine. The material sequenced was PBMCs, taken 21 days after the first yellow fever vaccination. Recombination connected TRBV9 to TRBJ1-6; TRBD1 is a weak D gene call, 5 bases matching. CDR3 sequence: CASSAYGGDSPLHF. Read as DNA, the sequence is TGTGCCAGCAGCGCGTACGGGGGAGATTCACCCCTCCACTTT.